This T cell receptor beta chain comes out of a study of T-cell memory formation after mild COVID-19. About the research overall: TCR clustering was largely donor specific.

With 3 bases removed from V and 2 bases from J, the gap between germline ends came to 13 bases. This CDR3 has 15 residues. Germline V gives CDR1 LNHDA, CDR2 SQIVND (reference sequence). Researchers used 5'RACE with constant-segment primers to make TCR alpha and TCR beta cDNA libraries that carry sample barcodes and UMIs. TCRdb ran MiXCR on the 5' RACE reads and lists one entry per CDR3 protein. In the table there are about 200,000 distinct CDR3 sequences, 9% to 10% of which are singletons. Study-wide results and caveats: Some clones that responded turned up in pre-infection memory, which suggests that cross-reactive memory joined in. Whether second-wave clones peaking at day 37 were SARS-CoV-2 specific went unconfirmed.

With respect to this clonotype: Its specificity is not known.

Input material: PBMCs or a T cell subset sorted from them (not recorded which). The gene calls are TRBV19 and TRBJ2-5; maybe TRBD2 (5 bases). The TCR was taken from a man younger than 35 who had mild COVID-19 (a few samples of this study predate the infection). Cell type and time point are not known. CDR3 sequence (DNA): TGTGCCAGTAGTATCCGAATGACTACACAAGAGACCCAGTACTTC. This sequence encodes CASSIRMTTQETQYF.